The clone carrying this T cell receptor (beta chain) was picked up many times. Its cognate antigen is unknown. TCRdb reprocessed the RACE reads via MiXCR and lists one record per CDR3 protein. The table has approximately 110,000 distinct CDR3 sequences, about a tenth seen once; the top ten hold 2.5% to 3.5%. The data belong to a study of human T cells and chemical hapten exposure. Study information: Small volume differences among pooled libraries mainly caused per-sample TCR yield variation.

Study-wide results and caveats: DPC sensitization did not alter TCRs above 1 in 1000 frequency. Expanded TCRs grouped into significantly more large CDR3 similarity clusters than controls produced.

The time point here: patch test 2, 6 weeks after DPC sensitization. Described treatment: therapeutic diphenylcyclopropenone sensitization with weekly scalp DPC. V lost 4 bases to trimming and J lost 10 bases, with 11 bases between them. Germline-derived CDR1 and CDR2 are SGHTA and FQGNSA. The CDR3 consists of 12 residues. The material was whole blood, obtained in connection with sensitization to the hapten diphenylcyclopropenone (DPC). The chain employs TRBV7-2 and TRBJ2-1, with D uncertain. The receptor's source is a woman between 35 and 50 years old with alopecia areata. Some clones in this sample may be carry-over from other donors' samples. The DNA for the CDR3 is TGTGCCAGCAGCTACCCGACCGGGGAGCAGTTCTTC. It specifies CASSYPTGEQFF.